These 3 T cell receptor beta chains were all obtained from the same sample, sequenced in a study of blood T cell repertoires in COVID-19. Using immunoSEQ multiplex PCR, the repertoire was profiled, and TCRdb retains in-frame clones only, with some absent. The table includes about 140,000 clones, roughly 89% detected once. Sequenced: peripheral blood. The receptors originated from a woman in her 50s with acute or convalescent COVID-19.

The V call is TRBV5-1, the J call TRBJ1-2; TRBD1 matches at 11 bases. V lost 4 bases, J lost 2 bases, and 7 bases stayed unmatched. This CDR3 has 16 residues. The germline CDR1 and CDR2 sequences are SGHRS and YFSETQ. DNA of the CDR3: TGCGCCAGCAGCCTGCGGACAGGGGGCACCAACTATGGCTACACCTTC. This gives the protein CASSLRTGGTNYGYTF.

This chain links TRBV18 with TRBJ1-1; D not resolved. Germline CDR1 KGHSH, CDR2 LQKENI. This CDR3 comprises 16 residues. V was trimmed by 2 bases and J by 1 base, leaving 14 bases between them. Written as DNA, the CDR3 is TGTGCCAGCTCACCAGAGTACCTAGAAAGGAACACTGAAGCTTTCTTT. This encodes CASSPEYLERNTEAFF.

The chain couples TRBV7-9 to TRBJ1-3; possibly TRBD1 for D (6 bases). V was clipped by 5 bases and J by 0 bases, with 14 bases between them. The germline V gene encodes CDR1 SEHNR and CDR2 FQNEAQ (reference sequence). The CDR3 sequence is 16 residues long. For the CDR3, the DNA is TGTGCCAGCAGCACTGTCCAGGGGTTCTCTGGAAACACCATATATTTT. This encodes CASSTVQGFSGNTIYF.